The clone carrying this T cell receptor beta chain was seen a single time. As yet, its antigen is unknown. TCRdb reanalysed the reads using MiXCR and keeps one entry per CDR3 protein. This sample yields 560,000 or so distinct CDR3 sequences, of which 16% are seen a single time; roughly a quarter belongs to the top ten. This sample was included in a study of T cell repertoires in cytomegalovirus infection. Study-wide results and caveats: Based on cumulative public TCR beta family frequency, carriers of CMV plus the relevant HLA were identified.

V shed 5 bases and J shed 8 bases, with 16 bases lying between them. The CDR3 sequence is 13 residues long. Germline CDR1 and CDR2: SGHTA and FQGNSA. The sample comprised CD8+ T cells from PBMCs. This chain uses TRBV7-2 with TRBJ2-7; D remains unclear. This clonotype originated in a human donor in good health (CMV status not recorded). Some clones in this sample may be carry-over from other donors' samples. The CDR3 DNA reads TGTGCCAGCAGCCTCGGGCCCCCCGCGAAGCAGTACTTC. Its protein product is CASSLGPPAKQYF.